The 12 T cell receptor beta chains given below trace back to one sample, sequenced in a study of beta chain features in type 1 diabetes. The entirety of the isolated RNA underwent reverse transcription, so expressed TCRB transcripts were sequenced. Only in-frame clones appear in the TCRdb table, and some are missing; sequencing was by immunoSEQ multiplex PCR. The data hold approximately 44,000 clones, with 51% observed a single time. Specimen: Tregs from blood. Receptor source: a young woman in good health.

V usage is TRBV7-2 and J usage is TRBJ1-5; 7 bases align to TRBD1. V shed 5 bases, J shed 2 bases, and the junction held 9 bases outside the gene matches. CDR1 is SGHTA, CDR2 FQGNSA, per germline. The CDR3 has 16 residues. CDR3 DNA: TGTGCCAGCAGCCAGAATAGACAGGGAGGCAATCAGCCCCAGCATTTT. Encoded protein: CASSQNRQGGNQPQHF.

The chain employs TRBV27 and TRBJ2-4; D remains unclear. The CDR3 is 14 residues long. V lost 2 bases and J lost 7, with 12 bases in between. From germline, CDR1 is MNHEY and CDR2 SMNVEV (reference sequence). CDR3 DNA: TGTGCCAGCAGTTTAGCGGCGTATTGGAACATTCAGTACTTC. Encoded protein: CASSLAAYWNIQYF.

This clone was counted only a few times. The same CDR3 is also encoded by other DNA sequences in this sample. The rearrangement uses TRBV18 and TRBJ1-5, with a tentative D call TRBD1 (6 bases). The ends were cut back, 3 bases at V and 4 bases at J, with 7 bases in the middle. From germline, CDR1 is KGHSH and CDR2 LQKENI. The CDR3 covers 13 residues. The CDR3 loop reads CASSPDRNQPQHF. The CDR3 DNA reads as TGTGCCAGCTCACCGGACAGAAATCAGCCCCAGCATTTT.

There are a few counts of this clone. V is TRBV28 and J is TRBJ1-4, with TRBD1 as a possible D gene (6 bases). Trimming shortened V by 4 bases and J by 7 bases, and 13 bases separated the two germline ends. The CDR3 is 14 amino acids. Per the germline V gene, CDR1 is MDHEN and CDR2 is SYDVKM. The CDR3 region is CASSSHRVTEKLFF. The CDR3 DNA reads as TGTGCCAGCAGTTCGCACAGGGTGACTGAAAAACTGTTTTTT.

The genes are TRBV19 and TRBJ2-1; 11 nucleotides match TRBD2. J gave up 10 bases and V 7 bases, and 15 bases lay outside the gene matches. CDR3 length: 16 amino acids. From germline, CDR1 is LNHDA and CDR2 SQIVND (reference sequence). The CDR3 coding sequence is TGTGCCAGTAATACACCGGGACTAGCGGCCACGGGGGAGCAGTTCTTC. It encodes CASNTPGLAATGEQFF.

The rearrangement uses TRBV7-2 and TRBJ1-2; TRBD1 is a possible D gene (6 bases). Germline-derived CDR1 and CDR2 are SGHTA and FQGNSA. The V and J ends lost 1 base and 4 bases respectively, with 13 bases between them. The CDR3 consists of 15 residues. CDR3 loop: CASSLERTGLYGYTF. The CDR3 DNA is TGTGCCAGCAGCTTAGAAAGAACAGGGCTCTATGGCTACACCTTC. Supplemented by reference TRBV7-2 and TRBJ1-2, the full variable domain reads GAGVSQSPSNKVTEKGKDVELRCDPISGHTALYWYRQSLGQGLEFLIYFQGNSAPDKSGLPSDRFSAERTGGSVSTLTIQRTQQEDSAVYLCASSLERTGLYGYTFGSGTRLTVV.

The J gene is TRBJ2-2, the V gene TRBV2, with a tentative D call TRBD2 (5 bases). This CDR3 is built from 14 residues. CDR1 is SNHLY and CDR2 is FYNNEI in the germline V gene. Trimming left V 7 bases short and J 6 bases short, with 15 bases between. Here the CDR3 DNA reads TGTGCCAGCAAGGAGGATGAGATGGCCGGGGAGCTGTTTTTT. Residues: CASKEDEMAGELFF.

This chain links TRBV20-1 with TRBJ2-7; unclear D gene. Germline V lookup: CDR1 DFQATT, CDR2 SNEGSKA (reference sequence). This CDR3 has 11 residues. With 7 bases removed from V and 4 bases from J, the gap between germline ends came to 11 bases. This CDR3 is CSGFVRYEQYF. CDR3 coding DNA: TGCAGTGGGTTTGTCAGGTACGAGCAGTACTTC.

This chain links TRBV18 with TRBJ2-1; 13 bases match TRBD2. Germline loops: CDR1 KGHSH, CDR2 LQKENI. The length of the CDR3 is 17 residues. Trimming cost V 0 bases and J 7 bases; bases outside gene matches: 6. The CDR3 sequence is CASSPPGLAGAGNEQFF. The DNA for the CDR3 is TGTGCCAGCTCACCACCCGGACTAGCGGGAGCGGGGAATGAGCAGTTCTTC.

The gene calls are TRBV28 and TRBJ2-2; 15 bases agree with TRBD2. V dropped 5 bases and J dropped 5; count of bases not matched to a gene: 9. This CDR3 spans 18 amino acids. Germline loops: CDR1 MDHEN, CDR2 SYDVKM. The CDR3 DNA reads TGTGCCAGCAGTCGGCGGATGGGACTAGCGGGAGGAACCGGGGAGCTGTTTTTT. Translated, it gives CASSRRMGLAGGTGELFF.

The chain recombines TRBV18 with TRBJ1-5; D uncertain. V was clipped by 0 bases and J by 3 bases, with 9 bases between them. The germline V gene has CDR1 KGHSH and CDR2 LQKENI. The CDR3 is made up of 15 amino acids. The CDR3 loop is CASSPPEQYNQPQHF. Here the CDR3 DNA reads TGTGCCAGCTCACCACCGGAACAGTACAATCAGCCCCAGCATTTT.

This clone was seen a single time. The rearrangement uses TRBV7-2 and TRBJ1-2, with no clear D. The CDR3 consists of 12 residues. The germline V and J ends were trimmed by 2 bases and 5 bases, with 6 bases remaining between them. Germline values: CDR1 SGHTA, CDR2 FQGNSA. The CDR3 protein is CASSLYSYGYTF. The CDR3 DNA sequence: TGTGCCAGCAGCTTATACAGTTATGGCTACACCTTC.